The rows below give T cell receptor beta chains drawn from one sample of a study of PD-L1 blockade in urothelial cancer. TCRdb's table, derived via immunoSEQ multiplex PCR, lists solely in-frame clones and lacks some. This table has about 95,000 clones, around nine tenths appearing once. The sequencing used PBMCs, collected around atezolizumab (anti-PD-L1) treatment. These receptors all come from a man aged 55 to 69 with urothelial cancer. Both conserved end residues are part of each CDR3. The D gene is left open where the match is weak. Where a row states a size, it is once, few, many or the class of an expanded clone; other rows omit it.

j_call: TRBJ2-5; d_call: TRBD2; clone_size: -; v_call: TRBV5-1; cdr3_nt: TGCGCCAGCAGCTTGGAGACTAGCGCATTCCAAGAGACCCAGTACTTC; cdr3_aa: CASSLETSAFQETQYF
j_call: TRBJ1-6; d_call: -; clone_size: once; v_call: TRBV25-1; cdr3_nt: TGTGCCAGCAGTGAACCCGGAGAATATTCACCCCTCCACTTT; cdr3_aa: CASSEPGEYSPLHF
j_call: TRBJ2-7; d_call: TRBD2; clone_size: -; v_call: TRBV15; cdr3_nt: TGTGCCACCAGCAGGGGCCTGAGCGGGGGTTGGGAGCAGTACTTC; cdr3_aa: CATSRGLSGGWEQYF
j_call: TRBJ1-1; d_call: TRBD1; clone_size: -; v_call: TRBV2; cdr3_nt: TGTGCCAGCAGCGGACAGGGCAACACTGAAGCTTTCTTT; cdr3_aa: CASSGQGNTEAFF
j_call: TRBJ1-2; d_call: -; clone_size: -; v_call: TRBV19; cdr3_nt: TGTGCCAGTAGTACGCGCCCGAGTGGGTCGCGGGGCCATGGCTACACCTTC; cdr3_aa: CASSTRPSGSRGHGYTF
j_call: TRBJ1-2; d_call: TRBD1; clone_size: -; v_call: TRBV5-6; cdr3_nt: TGTGCCAGCAGACGCGGACAGGGGCAAGGCTACACCTTC; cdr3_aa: CASRRGQGQGYTF
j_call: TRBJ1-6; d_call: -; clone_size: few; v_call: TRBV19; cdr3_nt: TGTGCCAGTAGTTGGCAGGGTAATTCACCCCTCCACTTT; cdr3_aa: CASSWQGNSPLHF
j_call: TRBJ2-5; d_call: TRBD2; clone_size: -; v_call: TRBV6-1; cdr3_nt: TGTGCCAGCACGGGAGGGTCAATAGAGACCCAGTACTTC; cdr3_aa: CASTGGSIETQYF
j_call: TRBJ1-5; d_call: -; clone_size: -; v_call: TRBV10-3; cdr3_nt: TGTGCCACGTCTCGCGGGTCGAGTCAGCCCCAGCATTTT; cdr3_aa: CATSRGSSQPQHF
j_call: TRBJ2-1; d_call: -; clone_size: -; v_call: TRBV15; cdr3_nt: TGTGCCACCAGCAGAGTCTTCCTGAGCGGGAATGAGCAGTTCTTC; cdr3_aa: CATSRVFLSGNEQFF
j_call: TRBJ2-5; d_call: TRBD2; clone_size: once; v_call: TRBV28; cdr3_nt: TGTGCCAGCAGTTCCACCTACAGCGGGGGGCCCCAGAAGACCCAGTACTTC; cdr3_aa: CASSSTYSGGPQKTQYF
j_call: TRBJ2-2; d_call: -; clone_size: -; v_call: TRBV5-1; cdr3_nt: TGCGCCAGCAGCTTGGCACCCCCAGCCGGGGAGCTGTTTTTT; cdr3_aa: CASSLAPPAGELFF
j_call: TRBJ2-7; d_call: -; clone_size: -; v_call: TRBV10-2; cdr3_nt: TGCGCCAGCAGTGAGTCTTCTTTTACCTACGAGCAGTACTTC; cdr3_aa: CASSESSFTYEQYF
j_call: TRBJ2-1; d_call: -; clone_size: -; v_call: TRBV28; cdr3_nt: TGTGCCAGCAGCCCCTATTACAATGAGCAGTTCTTC; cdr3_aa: CASSPYYNEQFF
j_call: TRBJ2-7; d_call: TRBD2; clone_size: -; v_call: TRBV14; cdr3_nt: TGTGCCAGCAGCCAAATTAAGGTACTAGCGGACGAGCAGTACTTC; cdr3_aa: CASSQIKVLADEQYF
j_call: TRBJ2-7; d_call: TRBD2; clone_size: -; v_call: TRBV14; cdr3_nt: TGTGCCAGCAGCCAATTTGTGGGGGGGAGCTACGAGCAGTACTTC; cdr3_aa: CASSQFVGGSYEQYF
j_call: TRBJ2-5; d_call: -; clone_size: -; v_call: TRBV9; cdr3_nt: TGTGCCAGCAGCGTCGCCGTTAGAGAGACCCAGTACTTC; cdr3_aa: CASSVAVRETQYF
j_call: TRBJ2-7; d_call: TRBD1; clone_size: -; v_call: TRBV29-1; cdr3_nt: TGCAGCGTATCGGACAGGGTTTTCAACGAGCAGTACTTC; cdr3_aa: CSVSDRVFNEQYF
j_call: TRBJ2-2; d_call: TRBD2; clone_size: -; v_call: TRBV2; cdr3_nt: TGTGCCAGCAGGGGCCTAGCGGGAGTGAACACCGGGGAGCTGTTTTTT; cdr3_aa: CASRGLAGVNTGELFF
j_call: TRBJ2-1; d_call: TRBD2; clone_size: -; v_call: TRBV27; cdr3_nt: TGTGCCAGCAGTCCCTTAGCGGGCTCCTACAATGAGCAGTTCTTC; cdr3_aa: CASSPLAGSYNEQFF